This TCR beta chain was profiled in a study of blood T cell repertoires in COVID-19. Study-level background: Both acute and convalescent COVID-19 samples were obtained from the United States, Italy and Spain.

Unmatched junction bases numbered 5, after V lost 1 base and J lost 8 bases. This CDR3 comprises 14 residues. CDR1 is SGHKS and CDR2 is YYEKEE in the germline V gene (reference sequence). Measured with immunoSEQ multiplex PCR; TCRdb has only the in-frame clones, and not every one. The sample has some 250,000 clones, roughly 84% seen once. The TCR was taken from a man over 45 with active or convalescent COVID-19. Material: peripheral blood. The V and J genes are TRBV5-5 and TRBJ2-1; TRBD1 agrees at 8 bases. The CDR3 bases are TGTGCCAGCAGCTTGCTGACAGGGGAGGATGAGCAGTTCTTC. This sequence encodes CASSLLTGEDEQFF.